This T cell receptor (beta chain) came from a study of multiple sclerosis patients with progressive multifocal leukoencephalopathy. Regarding time point: before natalizumab initiation. Germline V gene lookup returns CDR1 ENHRY and CDR2 SYGVKD. J lost 6 bases, V lost 11 bases, and 15 bases had no gene match. The CDR3 consists of 15 residues. Every PCR reaction included synthetic inline CDR3 controls for all V-J pairings. Generated by immunoSEQ multiplex PCR, the TCRdb table keeps only in-frame clones and is missing some. The table lists fewer than 40,000 clones, 85% to 95% of them singletons. General study points: Clones expanded at PML were already present before and during natalizumab. Lower normalized Shannon entropy suggested reduced TRB diversity in most PML patients.

As regards this clone: Its antigen remains unknown.

The chain has TRBV10-3 and TRBJ2-3; 9 bases are shared with TRBD2. Input material: PBMCs. The clonotype was recovered from a man aged 25-45 years with multiple sclerosis. The CDR3 here is CACGGTSNPLDTQYF. The CDR3 region has the DNA TGTGCCTGTGGGGGGACTAGCAACCCTCTGGATACGCAGTATTTT.